The text below deals with one T cell receptor beta chain. The antigen it binds to is not known. Per-base qualities were not stored, and no clone one base away is much larger. Via the germline V gene, CDR1 is MNHNS and CDR2 SASEGT. Relative to germline, V is missing 4 bases and J is missing 5 bases, with 6 bases of the junction outside any gene match. The CDR3 sequence holds 16 residues, the cysteine and phenylalanine included. Only the CDR3 region is kept as DNA, spanning 48 bases read in frame from base 1. Memory CD4+ T cells were sorted ex vivo from peripheral blood of narcolepsy patients and healthy controls for TCR Vbeta sequencing. This specimen comes from a study of T cells in narcolepsy listed by TCRdb under 2018. Regarding the study in general: The study enrolled patients with narcolepsy type 1 or type 2 (NT1, NT2) together with healthy control donors. Autoreactive T cells targeting hypocretin neuron self-antigens (hypocretin, TRIB2) were sought in narcolepsy patients, and TCR Vbeta sequencing was used to track clonotypes in blood and CSF.

The paper's findings and limits, for the study overall: In plots comparing CSF and blood CD4+ T cell clonotypes from the same patient, HCRT-specific and TRIB2-specific autoreactive clonotypes were highlighted. Numbers of sequenced blood memory CD4+ clonotypes were comparable, with averages of about 39,494 in patients and more than 30,000 in controls. Certain blood memory CD4+ repertoires from patients and controls had no sequences that matched autoreactive T cell clones. Autoreactive clonotypes were reported to be detected serially in the blood of the same patients and of different patients, but not in the blood of healthy controls.

Library method: the immunoSEQ multiplex PCR assay. TCRdb holds this immuneACCESS table with in-frame rearrangements only. Some clones are missing; in checked studies, unresolved V genes explain under half, and the rest has no known cause. The sample includes approximately 40,000 clones, with roughly 88% observed a single time. Of the sample, approximately 1.3% falls within the top ten clones. Sequencing used CD45RA- memory CD4+ T cells from PBMCs. In the paper's terms, the cell subset or site label means: memory T cells sorted ex vivo from peripheral blood. This receptor was obtained from a human donor with narcolepsy. Recombination linked TRBV6-1 to TRBJ2-1, with 12 central nucleotides matching TRBD2. The bases read TGTGCCAGCAGTGCCTCCCTAGCGGGGGGGCACAATGAGCAGTTCTTC. The encoded protein is CASSASLAGGHNEQFF.